The 30 T cell receptor beta chains below come from one sample, sequenced in a study of T cells in Graves' hyperthyroidism and ophthalmopathy. RNA transcripts provided the source from which TCR beta CDR3 regions were amplified. An initial round of RT-PCR targeting the TCR CDR3 relied on the HTBI primer set. TCRdb re-called the multiplex PCR reads through MiXCR, storing one row per CDR3 protein. The sample includes 200,000 to 250,000 distinct CDR3 sequences, roughly 18% of them seen just once. The sample comprised blood. These receptors all come from a man aged 50 or older with Graves' hyperthyroidism.

V usage is TRBV28 and J usage is TRBJ1-3; 8 bases line up with TRBD1. Germline V gives CDR1 MDHEN, CDR2 SYDVKM. The CDR3 loop spans 21 amino acids. V was pared by 3 bases and J by 0 bases, with 19 bases of the junction left unmatched. Written as DNA, the CDR3 is TGTGCCAGCAGTTTTTTCCTAAACCGGGACAGGCAACTTTTCTCTGGAAACACCATATATTTT. Translation gives CASSFFLNRDRQLFSGNTIYF.

This clonotype was detected many times. The chain combines TRBV30 with TRBJ2-1; D gene uncertain. V dropped 0 bases and J dropped 9 bases, with 12 bases sitting between them. CDR1 is GTSNPN and CDR2 is SVGIG in the germline V gene (reference sequence). CDR3 length: 13 residues. CDR3 DNA: TGTGCCTGGAGTGTACGTCCCAATCCTGAGCAGTTCTTC. It specifies CAWSVRPNPEQFF.

Ten or more counts support this clonotype. The rearrangement links TRBV7-9 to TRBJ2-1, with D possibly being TRBD2 (6 bases). V was cut by 5 bases and J by 4 bases, with 15 bases left in between. The CDR3 totals 15 residues. Germline CDR1 is SEHNR and CDR2 is FQNEAQ (reference sequence). The chain's CDR3 is CASSRGTTMYNEQFF. CDR3 nucleotide sequence: TGTGCCAGCAGCCGCGGGACGACCATGTACAATGAGCAGTTCTTC.

In nucleotides, the CDR3 is TGTGCCAGCAGCACCGGGGACAGTCAAGAGACCCAGTACTTC. It specifies CASSTGDSQETQYF. The chain carries TRBV9 and TRBJ2-5; the match to TRBD1 covers 7 bases. The V and J ends lost 4 bases and 2 bases, in that order; junction bases with no gene match: 5. Germline V lookup: CDR1 SGDLS, CDR2 YYNGEE. The CDR3 extends over 14 amino acids.

The rearrangement links TRBV9 to TRBJ2-6; 8 positions match TRBD2. The CDR3 is 20 amino acids. The J segment lost 0 bases and the V segment lost 0 bases, leaving 11 bases of the junction unmatched. Per germline, CDR1 SGDLS and CDR2 YYNGEE. CDR3 protein: CASSVANYSGRGSGANVLTF. DNA for the CDR3: TGTGCCAGCAGCGTAGCCAATTACAGCGGGAGAGGCTCTGGGGCCAACGTCCTGACTTTC. The complete variable domain, with remaining parts taken from reference TRBV9 and TRBJ2-6, reads DSGVTQTPKHLITATGQRVTLRCSPRSGDLSVYWYQQSLDQGLQFLIQYYNGEERAKGNILERFSAQQFPDLHSELNLSSLELGDSALYFCASSVANYSGRGSGANVLTFGAGSRLTVL.

The rearrangement links TRBV9 to TRBJ2-2; perhaps TRBD1 as D (6 bases). This CDR3 has 15 residues. V gave up 0 bases and J gave up 4 bases, with 10 bases separating them. Germline V gene sequence: CDR1 SGDLS, CDR2 YYNGEE. CDR3 bases: TGTGCCAGCAGCGTAGTGGGGGCCAGCACCGGGGAGCTGTTTTTT. Its protein product is CASSVVGASTGELFF.

This clonotype was seen only a few times. This rearrangement joins TRBV18 to TRBJ2-7; D unresolved. V lost 3 bases and J 1 base, leaving 4 bases between the germline ends. This CDR3 spans 12 amino acids. Germline V gene lookup returns CDR1 KGHSH and CDR2 LQKENI. The CDR3 here is CASSPASYEQYF. CDR3 nucleotide sequence: TGTGCCAGCTCACCGGCGTCCTACGAGCAGTACTTC.

The rearrangement uses TRBV15 and TRBJ1-1; D gene uncertain. Germline CDR1 LNHNV, CDR2 YYDKDF (reference sequence). The V end lost 1 base, the J end lost 4 bases, and 7 bases lay between the germline ends. The CDR3 has 13 residues. The CDR3 DNA follows: TGTGCCACCAGCAGAGGAAGTGTCACTGAAGCTTTCTTT. Protein: CATSRGSVTEAFF.

Worth noting for this clonotype: A much more abundant neighbour one base away suggests this may be a read error. This sequence joins TRBV28 and TRBJ2-2, with TRBD2 as a possible D gene (6 bases). The length of the CDR3 is 14 residues. Germline loops: CDR1 MDHEN, CDR2 SYDVKM. CDR3 coding DNA: TGTGCCAGCAGACAGACTAGTATTGCCGGGGAGCCGTTTTTT. It codes for CASRQTSIAGEPFF.

This clonotype was observed many times. This chain joins TRBV5-4 and TRBJ1-1, with 7 positions matching TRBD1. This CDR3 comprises 15 residues. Unmatched junction bases numbered 6, after V lost 0 bases and J lost 4 bases. CDR1 and CDR2 (germline): SGHNT, YYREEE (reference sequence). Here the CDR3 reads CASSLGAGGVTEAFF. The CDR3 nucleotides read TGTGCCAGCAGCTTGGGGGCAGGGGGTGTCACTGAAGCTTTCTTT.

This clonotype was detected many times. J is TRBJ2-5 and V is TRBV28; D might be TRBD2 (6 bases). The V and J ends lost 6 bases and 2 bases respectively, with 13 bases between them. CDR1 and CDR2 (germline): MDHEN, SYDVKM. This CDR3 is 14 amino acids long. This CDR3 reads CASSLRGRQETQYF. The CDR3, as DNA: TGTGCCAGCAGCCTTCGGGGGAGACAAGAGACCCAGTACTTC.

The genes are TRBV19 and TRBJ2-1; maybe TRBD2 (7 bases). V was cut by 4 bases and J by 0 bases, with 19 bases left in between. The CDR3 is made up of 18 amino acids. The germline V gene encodes CDR1 LNHDA and CDR2 SQIVND (reference sequence). The CDR3 coding sequence is TGTGCCAGTAGTACTCCCCCCAGGGGCGGGAGCTCCTACAATGAGCAGTTCTTC. Translation gives CASSTPPRGGSSYNEQFF. Combining the CDR3 with reference TRBV19 and TRBJ2-1 gives the whole variable domain DGGITQSPKYLFRKEGQNVTLSCEQNLNHDAMYWYRQDPGQGLRLIYYSQIVNDFQKGDIAEGYSVSREKKESFPLTVTSAQKNPTAFYLCASSTPPRGGSSYNEQFFGPGTRLTVL.

This clonotype showed up many times. The V call is TRBV5-1, the J call TRBJ2-1; 9 bases map to TRBD1. After removal of 0 bases from V and 0 bases from J, the junction contained 7 bases not matched to a gene. This CDR3 has 18 residues. Looked up from germline, CDR1 is SGHRS and CDR2 is YFSETQ. CDR3 nucleotides: TGCGCCAGCAGCTTGGGTCCCGGGACAGGGTCCTCCTACAATGAGCAGTTCTTC. Protein product: CASSLGPGTGSSYNEQFF.

This clonotype has just a few counts. The V gene is TRBV5-1, the J gene TRBJ1-1; D may be TRBD1 (5 bases). Germline CDR1 reads SGHRS; CDR2 reads YFSETQ. Trimming cost V 3 bases and J 5 bases, with 8 bases left between them. The CDR3 has 12 residues. The CDR3 region is CASSWRGTEAFF. The CDR3 nucleotides read TGCGCCAGCAGCTGGAGGGGTACTGAAGCTTTCTTT.

This clonotype was observed a few times. V gene TRBV27 combines with J gene TRBJ2-7; 11 bases map to TRBD2. V lost 6 bases to trimming and J lost 4 bases; unmatched junction nucleotides: 8. The germline gives CDR1 MNHEY, CDR2 SMNVEV (reference sequence). The length of the CDR3 is 15 residues. The CDR3 nucleotides are TGTGCCAGCAGGTCCGGGACTAGCGGAATATACGAGCAGTACTTC. Amino acids: CASRSGTSGIYEQYF.

The chain uses TRBV19 and TRBJ2-1; TRBD2 matches at 10 bases. CDR1 and CDR2 from the germline V gene are LNHDA and SQIVND (reference sequence). The CDR3 has 16 residues. DNA for the CDR3: TGTGCAGTGGGGCTAGCGGGAGTTTACACCTACAATGAGCAGTTCTTC. This codes for CAVGLAGVYTYNEQFF.

The chain couples TRBV19 to TRBJ2-1; TRBD1 agrees at 8 bases. V lost 3 bases, J lost 0 bases, and 10 bases stayed unmatched. In germline, CDR1 is LNHDA, CDR2 SQIVND (reference sequence). CDR3 length: 18 residues. Written as DNA, the CDR3 is TGTGCCAGTAGTATGACAGGGGTACACCTGAGCTCCTACAATGAGCAGTTCTTC. Translated: CASSMTGVHLSSYNEQFF.

This clonotype was recorded many times. This chain uses TRBV12-3 or TRBV12-4 with TRBJ2-6; D perhaps matches TRBD1 (6 bases). CDR3 size: 15 residues. V shed 5 bases and J shed 0 bases, with 8 bases lying between them. CDR3 in amino acids: CASSRDISGANVLTF. As DNA, the CDR3 is TGTGCCAGCAGTAGGGACATCTCTGGGGCCAACGTCCTGACTTTC.

The rearrangement uses TRBV11-1 and TRBJ2-1; tentatively, D is TRBD1 (6 bases). Germline V gene lookup returns CDR1 SGHAT and CDR2 FQDESV (reference sequence). This CDR3 region has 13 residues. V lost 5 bases and J lost 5, with 10 bases in between. The CDR3 spells CASSLGHNNEQFF. DNA of the CDR3: TGTGCCAGCAGCCTGGGACACAACAATGAGCAGTTCTTC.

The chain links TRBV7-2 to TRBJ2-2; D possibly corresponds to TRBD1 (5 bases). V dropped 5 bases and J dropped 6 bases, with 10 bases sitting between them. The germline V gene encodes CDR1 SGHTA and CDR2 FQGNSA. The CDR3 is 13 amino acids. The CDR3 coding sequence is TGTGCCAGCAGCAGGGGATGGGCCGGGGAGCTGTTTTTT. Translated, it gives CASSRGWAGELFF. The full variable domain, completed using reference TRBV7-2 and TRBJ2-2, is GAGVSQSPSNKVTEKGKDVELRCDPISGHTALYWYRQSLGQGLEFLIYFQGNSAPDKSGLPSDRFSAERTGGSVSTLTIQRTQQEDSAVYLCASSRGWAGELFFGEGSRLTVL.

CDR3 sequence reads: CASSSDRGAEAFF. The CDR3 bases are TGTGCCAGCAGCTCAGACAGGGGGGCTGAAGCTTTCTTT. The chain is built from TRBV7-3 and TRBJ1-1, with 9 bases identical to TRBD1. The CDR3 totals 13 residues. With V trimmed by 4 bases and J by 6 bases, 3 bases remained unmatched. Germline loops: CDR1 SGHTA, CDR2 FQGTGA.

The rearrangement uses TRBV29-1 and TRBJ2-3; TRBD1 aligns across 8 bases. CDR1 is SQVTM, CDR2 ANQGSEA, per germline. Germline trimming cut 5 bases from V and 2 bases from J; bases unmatched to any gene: 6. This CDR3 is 14 amino acids long. For the CDR3, the DNA is TGCAGCGTTACCCGGGACAGGAACACAGATACGCAGTATTTT. It codes for CSVTRDRNTDTQYF.

This clonotype was recorded many times. This sequence joins TRBV3-1 and TRBJ2-5; 14 bases match TRBD2. The CDR3 is 16 residues long. CDR1 and CDR2 (germline): LGHDT, YNNKEL (reference sequence). Unmatched junction bases numbered 0, after V lost 0 bases and J lost 3 bases. The CDR3 spells CASSQEGLAGEETQYF. Here the CDR3 DNA reads TGTGCCAGCAGCCAAGAGGGACTAGCGGGAGAAGAGACCCAGTACTTC.

This clonotype was picked up many times. V and J are TRBV10-3 and TRBJ2-3; D possibly corresponds to TRBD1 (6 bases). Trimming cost V 2 bases and J 6 bases, with 21 bases left between them. The CDR3 length is 17 residues. Germline V lookup: CDR1 ENHRY, CDR2 SYGVKD. CDR3 loop: CAISELPGRGDTDTQYF. DNA of the CDR3: TGTGCCATCAGTGAGCTGCCTGGCAGGGGAGACACGGATACGCAGTATTTT.

This clonotype was seen at least ten times. The chain links TRBV3-2 to TRBJ2-3; the D segment call TRBD1 is taken from the table without a DNA check. TRBV3-2 is tagged as a pseudogene. This CDR3 region has 14 residues. The CDR3 DNA reads as TGTGCCAGCAGCCGACAGGTGAACACAGATACGCAGTATTTT. Amino acids: CASSRQVNTDTQYF.

This clonotype was found many times. The rearrangement uses TRBV20-1 and TRBJ2-4, with TRBD2 identical over 11 bases. The CDR3 consists of 14 residues. Germline loops: CDR1 DFQATT, CDR2 SNEGSKA (reference sequence). Trimming cost V 6 bases and J 2 bases; bases outside gene matches: 3. For the CDR3, the DNA is TGCAGTGCAATAGCGGGAGGGCCCAAAAACATTCAGTACTTC. Translation gives CSAIAGGPKNIQYF.

This clonotype was counted a few times. Germline and junction disagree at one end, which may indicate a read error. V gene TRBV28 combines with J gene TRBJ2-7, with 12 bases matching TRBD2. Germline lookup yields CDR1 MDHEN and CDR2 SYDVKM. The CDR3 loop spans 14 amino acids. CDR3 DNA sequence: TGTACCAGCAAACTAGCGGGAGGAACCTACGAGCAGTACTTC. It yields the protein CTSKLAGGTYEQYF.

At least ten counts were recorded for this clonotype. CDR3 loop: CASSLPPGRGQPQHF. The CDR3 DNA reads as TGTGCCAGCAGCCTACCTCCAGGGAGGGGACAGCCCCAGCATTTT. This chain connects TRBV28 to TRBJ1-5; D perhaps matches TRBD1 (5 bases). CDR1 MDHEN and CDR2 SYDVKM come from the germline V gene. The V end lost 6 bases, the J end lost 7 bases, and 19 bases lay between the germline ends. The CDR3 spans 15 residues.

This clonotype was detected a few times. The chain is built from TRBV29-1 and TRBJ2-3; tentative D call: TRBD2 (6 bases). Looked up from germline, CDR1 is SQVTM and CDR2 is ANQGSEA. The V and J ends lost 5 bases and 1 base respectively, with 7 bases between them. The CDR3 covers 12 residues. The CDR3 DNA reads as TGCAGCGTTACGGGGGGCACAGATACGCAGTATTTT. It yields the protein CSVTGGTDTQYF.

This clonotype was found many times. The rearrangement links TRBV12-3 or TRBV12-4 to TRBJ2-7; D is possibly TRBD1 (6 bases). The CDR3 sequence is 12 residues long. Trimming cost V 6 bases and J 9 bases, with 15 bases left between them. CDR3: CASSTGTSRQYF. Written as DNA, the CDR3 is TGTGCCAGCAGCACCGGGACATCTCGGCAGTACTTC.